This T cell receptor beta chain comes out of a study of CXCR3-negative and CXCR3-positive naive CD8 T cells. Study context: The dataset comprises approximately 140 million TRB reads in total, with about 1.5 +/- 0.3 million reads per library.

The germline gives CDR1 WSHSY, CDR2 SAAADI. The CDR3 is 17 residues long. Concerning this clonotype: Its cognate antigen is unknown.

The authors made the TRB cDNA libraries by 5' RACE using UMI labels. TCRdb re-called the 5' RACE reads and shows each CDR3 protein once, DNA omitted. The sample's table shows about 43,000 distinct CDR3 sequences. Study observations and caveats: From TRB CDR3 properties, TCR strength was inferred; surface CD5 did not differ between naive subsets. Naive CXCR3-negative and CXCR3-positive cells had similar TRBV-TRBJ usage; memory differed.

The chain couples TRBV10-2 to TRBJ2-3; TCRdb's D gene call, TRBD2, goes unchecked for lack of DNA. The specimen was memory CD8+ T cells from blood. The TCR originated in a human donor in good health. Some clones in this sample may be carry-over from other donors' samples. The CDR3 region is CASRGTTSFSGTDTQYF.